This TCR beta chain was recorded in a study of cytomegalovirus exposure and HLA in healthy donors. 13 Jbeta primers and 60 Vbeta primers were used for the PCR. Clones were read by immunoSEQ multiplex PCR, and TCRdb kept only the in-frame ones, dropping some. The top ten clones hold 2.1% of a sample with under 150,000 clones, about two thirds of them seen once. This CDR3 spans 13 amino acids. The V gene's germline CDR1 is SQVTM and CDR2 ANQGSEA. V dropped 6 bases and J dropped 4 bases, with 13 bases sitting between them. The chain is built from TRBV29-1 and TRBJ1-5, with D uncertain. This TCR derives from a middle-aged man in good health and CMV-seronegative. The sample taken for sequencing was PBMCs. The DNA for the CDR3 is TGCAGCGTGTCCTCGGGATGGAATCAGCCCCAGCATTTT. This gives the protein CSVSSGWNQPQHF.